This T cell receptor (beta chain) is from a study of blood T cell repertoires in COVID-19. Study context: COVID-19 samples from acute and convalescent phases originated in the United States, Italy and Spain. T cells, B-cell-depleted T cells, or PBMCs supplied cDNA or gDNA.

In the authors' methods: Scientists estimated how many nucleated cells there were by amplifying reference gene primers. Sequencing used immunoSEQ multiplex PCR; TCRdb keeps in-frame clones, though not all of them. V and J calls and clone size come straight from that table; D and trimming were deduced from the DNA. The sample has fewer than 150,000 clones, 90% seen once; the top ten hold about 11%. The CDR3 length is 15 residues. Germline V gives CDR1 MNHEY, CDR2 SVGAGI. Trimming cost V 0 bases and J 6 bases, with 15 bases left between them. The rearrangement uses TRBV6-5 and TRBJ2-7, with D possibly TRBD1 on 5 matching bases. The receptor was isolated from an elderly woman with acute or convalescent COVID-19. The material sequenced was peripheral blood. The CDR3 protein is CASSYSGQFLGEQYF. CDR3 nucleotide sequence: TGTGCCAGCAGTTACTCGGGGCAGTTCCTGGGCGAGCAGTACTTC.